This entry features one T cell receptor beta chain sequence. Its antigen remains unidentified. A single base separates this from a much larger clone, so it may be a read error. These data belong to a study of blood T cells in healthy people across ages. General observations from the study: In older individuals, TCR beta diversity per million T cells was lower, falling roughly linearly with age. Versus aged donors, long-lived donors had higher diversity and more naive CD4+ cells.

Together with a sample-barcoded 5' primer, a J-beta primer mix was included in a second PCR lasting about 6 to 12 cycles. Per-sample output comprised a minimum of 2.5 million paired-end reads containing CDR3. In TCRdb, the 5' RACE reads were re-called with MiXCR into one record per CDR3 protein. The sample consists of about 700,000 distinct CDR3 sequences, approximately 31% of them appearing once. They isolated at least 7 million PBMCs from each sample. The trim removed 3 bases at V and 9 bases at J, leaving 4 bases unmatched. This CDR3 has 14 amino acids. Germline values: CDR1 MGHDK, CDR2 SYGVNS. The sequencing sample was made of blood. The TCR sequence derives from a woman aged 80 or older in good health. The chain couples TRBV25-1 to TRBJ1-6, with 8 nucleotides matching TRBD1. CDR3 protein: CASSETGAVSPLHF. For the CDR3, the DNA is TGTGCCAGCAGTGAGACAGGGGCAGTTTCACCCCTCCACTTT.